The sequence of this T cell receptor (beta chain) was determined in a study of CD8+ T cells in alopecia areata. About the research overall: Treated patients' severity was scored by percentage of affected scalp area. General observations from the study: Tissue-resident alphabeta T cells belonging to normal skin likewise get sequenced within scalp specimens. Administration of tofacitinib significantly diminished scalp clonality and expanded CD8+ clones within the top 100. Affected lesional scalp, above all in alopecia totalis/universalis, was more clonal than normal scalp.

As concerns this clone: Antigen: not known.

cDNA reverse transcribed from extracted RNA served as the sequencing template. The method was immunoSEQ multiplex PCR; TCRdb's version includes in-frame clones alone and lacks a portion of them. The sample includes roughly 210,000 clones, roughly 44% seen only once; the top ten take roughly 2.8%. Treatment defined: oral pan-JAK inhibitor, 5-10 mg twice daily. Germline CDR1 ENHRY, CDR2 SYGVKD. This CDR3 has 13 residues. Trimming cost V 6 bases and J 4 bases, with 12 bases left between them. The V gene is TRBV10-3, the J gene TRBJ1-2; D ambiguous. The source is a human donor with alopecia areata. Here the sequenced sample was CD4+ T cells sorted from blood, taken around week 36, from a patient treated with tofacitinib. DNA for the CDR3: TGTGCCATCAGAGCCGGGGAGAGCTATGGCTACACCTTC. Its translation is CAIRAGESYGYTF.